The table lists the clone carrying this T cell receptor (beta chain) with a few counts. The CDR3 sequence is 14 residues long. The V and J ends lost 5 bases and 6 bases, in that order; junction bases with no gene match: 9. Looked up from germline, CDR1 is SGHRS and CDR2 is YFSETQ. The sample belongs to a study of identical twins. From the 5' RACE reads, TCRdb called clonotypes with MiXCR, one entry per CDR3 protein. The sample records about 520,000 distinct CDR3 sequences, about 20% being singletons. This sample also appeared in a second study, on T cells expressing NK-cell markers. This second study says: Anti-gamma-delta TCR antibody use in several experiments restricted sorting to alpha-beta TCR T cells.

V and J are TRBV5-1 and TRBJ2-7; 9 bases fit TRBD1. Specimen: CD4+ T cells sorted from blood. The origin of this receptor is a young woman in good health. The CDR3 protein is CASRSGTGTVEQYF. CDR3 nucleotides: TGCGCCAGCAGGTCCGGGACAGGGACCGTCGAGCAGTACTTC.